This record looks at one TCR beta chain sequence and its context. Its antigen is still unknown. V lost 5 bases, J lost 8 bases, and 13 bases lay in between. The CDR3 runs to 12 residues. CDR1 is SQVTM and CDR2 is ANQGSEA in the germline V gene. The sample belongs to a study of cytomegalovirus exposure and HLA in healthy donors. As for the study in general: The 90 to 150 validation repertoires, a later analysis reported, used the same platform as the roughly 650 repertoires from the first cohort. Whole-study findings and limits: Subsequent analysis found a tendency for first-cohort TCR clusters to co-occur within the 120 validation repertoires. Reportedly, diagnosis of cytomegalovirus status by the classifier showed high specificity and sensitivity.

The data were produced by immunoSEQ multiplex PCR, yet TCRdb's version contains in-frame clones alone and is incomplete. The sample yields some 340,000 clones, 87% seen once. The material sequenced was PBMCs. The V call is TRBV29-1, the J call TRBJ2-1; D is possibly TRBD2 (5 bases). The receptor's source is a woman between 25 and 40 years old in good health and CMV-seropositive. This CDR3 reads CSVFPAEDEQFF. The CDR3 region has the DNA TGCAGCGTTTTTCCAGCGGAGGATGAGCAGTTCTTC.